These T cell receptor beta chains were read from a single sample in a study of neoadjuvant anti-PD-1 for oral cavity cancer. Sequenced by immunoSEQ multiplex PCR; TCRdb stores in-frame clones only, minus some. The sample records around 31,000 clones, around nine tenths being singletons. This specimen was PBMCs, taken before nivolumab (anti-PD-1) treatment. Receptors were obtained from a person aged 35 to 85 with oral cavity squamous cell carcinoma. Each CDR3 is given with its conserved first and last residue. The order of the fields is J gene, V gene, clone size, D gene, CDR3 protein, CDR3 DNA. A D gene is named only where the DNA matches it firmly. Clone sizes are given selectively: once, few, many, or a class where the clone is expanded.

TRBJ1-2 | TRBV20-1 | - | - | CSANGLYGYTF | TGCAGTGCTAATGGTCTCTATGGCTACACCTTC
TRBJ1-6 | TRBV10-3 | - | TRBD1 | CAIRGQGEGQPLHF | TGTGCCATCAGGGGACAGGGTGAGGGACAACCCCTCCACTTT
TRBJ2-3 | TRBV7-3 | - | - | CASSLSGGSGDTQYF | TGTGCCAGCAGCTTAAGTGGTGGTAGTGGAGATACGCAGTATTTT
TRBJ2-5 | TRBV6-5 | - | TRBD2 | CASTVPGLGETQYF | TGTGCCAGCACCGTTCCGGGACTAGGGGAGACCCAGTACTTC
TRBJ1-3 | TRBV29-1 | - | - | CSALDLSGNTIYF | TGCAGCGCCCTGGACCTCTCTGGAAACACCATATATTTT
TRBJ2-1 | TRBV11-2 | - | - | CASSPGLSSYNEQFF | TGTGCCAGCAGCCCAGGACTGAGCTCCTACAATGAGCAGTTCTTC
TRBJ1-4 | TRBV7-9 | - | TRBD1 | CASSFRQGSNEKLFF | TGTGCCAGCAGCTTCAGACAGGGTTCGAATGAAAAACTGTTTTTT
TRBJ1-2 | TRBV4-3 | - | - | CVSSQEILTGGRPYGYTF | TGCGTCAGCAGCCAAGAAATCCTAACCGGGGGGCGTCCCTATGGCTACACCTTC
TRBJ2-3 | TRBV4-3 | - | TRBD1 | CASSSGTEDTQYF | TGCGCCAGCAGCTCCGGGACAGAAGATACGCAGTATTTT
TRBJ1-5 | TRBV2 | - | - | CATHRADMGQPQHF | TGTGCCACCCACAGGGCGGACATGGGGCAGCCCCAGCATTTT
TRBJ2-1 | TRBV10-3 | - | - | CAISDPRTNEQFF | TGTGCCATCAGTGACCCTAGGACCAATGAGCAGTTCTTC
TRBJ1-1 | TRBV5-4 | few | - | CASSADRSEAFF | TGTGCCAGCAGTGCGGACAGATCTGAAGCTTTCTTT
TRBJ2-1 | TRBV19 | - | TRBD1 | CASRNQGASSYNEQFF | TGTGCCAGTAGAAATCAGGGGGCATCGTCCTACAATGAGCAGTTCTTC
TRBJ2-7 | TRBV7-2 | - | - | CASSYATGSAYEQYF | TGTGCCAGCAGTTACGCTACAGGGTCAGCCTACGAGCAGTACTTC
TRBJ1-1 | TRBV5-6 | - | - | CASSSLLEGPFRNTEAFF | TGTGCCAGCAGCTCCCTCTTGGAGGGGCCCTTCCGGAACACTGAAGCTTTCTTT
TRBJ1-2 | TRBV2 | - | TRBD1 | CASSEGFRGRGYGYTF | TGTGCCAGCAGTGAAGGTTTCAGGGGGCGCGGCTATGGCTACACCTTC
TRBJ2-7 | TRBV4-1 | - | TRBD1 | CASSQEPGGYEQYF | TGCGCCAGCAGCCAAGAGCCAGGGGGCTACGAGCAGTACTTC
TRBJ1-1 | TRBV27 | - | TRBD1 | CASSLSYGTGSEAFF | TGTGCCAGCAGTTTATCGTACGGGACAGGGTCTGAAGCTTTCTTT
TRBJ1-1 | TRBV11-2 | - | - | CASSLESQGTEAFF | TGTGCCAGCAGCTTAGAAAGCCAGGGCACTGAAGCTTTCTTT
TRBJ2-7 | TRBV6-1 | - | - | CASSVEQSSYEQYF | TGTGCCAGCAGTGTAGAACAAAGCTCCTACGAGCAGTACTTC
TRBJ1-5 | TRBV27 | once | TRBD1 | CASSLSRTGGKPQHF | TGTGCCAGCAGTTTATCTAGGACAGGGGGCAAGCCCCAGCATTTT
TRBJ2-7 | TRBV7-2 | - | TRBD1 | CASSGQGPYEQYF | TGTGCCAGCTCCGGACAGGGGCCCTACGAGCAGTACTTC
TRBJ2-1 | TRBV10-2 | medium-sized | - | CAILQGLSSYNEQFF | TGCGCCATACTCCAGGGGCTTTCCTCCTACAATGAGCAGTTCTTC
TRBJ1-4 | TRBV29-1 | - | TRBD1 | CSVGVGTGSEKLFF | TGCAGCGTTGGGGTAGGGACAGGTTCTGAAAAACTGTTTTTT
TRBJ1-6 | TRBV19 | - | TRBD1 | CASSIRDRAPYNSPLHF | TGTGCCAGTAGTATCCGGGACAGGGCCCCCTATAATTCACCCCTCCACTTT
TRBJ2-7 | TRBV6-1 | once | - | CASRTGVTGYYEQYF | TGTGCCAGCAGGACCGGGGTGACTGGATACTACGAGCAGTACTTC
TRBJ2-1 | TRBV7-9 | - | TRBD1 | CASSLSRTGGLEQFF | TGTGCCAGCAGCTTAAGCCGGACAGGGGGCCTTGAGCAGTTCTTC
TRBJ2-3 | TRBV6-5 | - | TRBD2 | CASSPGGGTDTQYF | TGTGCCAGCAGTCCGGGGGGGGGCACAGATACGCAGTATTTT
TRBJ2-5 | TRBV18 | - | - | CASSPALQETQYF | TGTGCCAGCTCACCGGCACTCCAAGAGACCCAGTACTTC
TRBJ2-1 | TRBV4-3 | - | - | CASRPGIGSYNEQFF | TGCGCCAGCAGACCAGGGATAGGCTCCTACAATGAGCAGTTCTTC
TRBJ1-5 | TRBV7-2 | - | - | CASSFDSGSNQPQHF | TGTGCCAGCAGCTTTGACAGTGGTAGCAATCAGCCCCAGCATTTT
TRBJ1-5 | TRBV7-2 | - | - | CASSLVGGYDQPQHF | TGTGCCAGCAGCTTAGTGGGGGGCTATGATCAGCCCCAGCATTTT
TRBJ2-7 | TRBV9 | - | - | CASSVGAADTYEQYF | TGTGCCAGCAGCGTAGGGGCGGCGGATACCTACGAGCAGTACTTC
TRBJ1-1 | TRBV4-1 | few | - | CASSQDGPLKAFF | TGCGCCAGCAGCCAAGATGGTCCGTTGAAAGCTTTCTTT
TRBJ1-6 | TRBV6-5 | - | - | CASSKSSYNSPLHF | TGTGCCAGCAGCAAAAGCTCCTATAATTCACCCCTCCACTTT
TRBJ2-3 | TRBV13 | - | - | CASSTPRDFPRDTQYF | TGTGCCAGCAGCACCCCCCGGGACTTTCCGAGAGATACGCAGTATTTT
TRBJ2-7 | TRBV28 | - | - | CASSFSGTGPYEQYF | TGTGCCAGCAGTTTCTCTGGGACCGGGCCCTACGAGCAGTACTTC
TRBJ1-1 | TRBV5-1 | - | TRBD1 | CASSSGSRRGGAEAFF | TGCGCCAGCAGCTCCGGGTCCCGCAGGGGGGGAGCTGAAGCTTTCTTT
TRBJ1-4 | TRBV28 | - | - | CASSFSGPNEKLFF | TGTGCCAGCAGTTTTTCCGGACCGAATGAAAAACTGTTTTTT
TRBJ1-2 | TRBV7-8 | - | - | CASSRDSNYGYTF | TGTGCCAGCAGCCGAGACAGTAACTATGGCTACACCTTC
TRBJ2-2 | TRBV7-9 | - | TRBD2 | CASISGTSGNTGELFF | TGTGCCAGCATTTCGGGGACTAGCGGGAACACCGGGGAGCTGTTTTTT
TRBJ2-7 | TRBV7-9 | - | - | CASSLDKGDEQYF | TGTGCCAGCAGCTTAGACAAGGGAGACGAGCAGTACTTC
TRBJ1-5 | TRBV30 | few | - | CAWSRRGRPGNQPQHF | TGTGCCTGGAGCAGACGGGGGCGCCCGGGCAATCAGCCCCAGCATTTT
TRBJ2-3 | TRBV30 | - | - | CAWSEGVAADTQYF | TGTGCCTGGAGTGAAGGGGTGGCGGCAGATACGCAGTATTTT
TRBJ1-2 | TRBV21-1 | - | - | CASSDLWAIYGYTF | TGTGCCAGCAGCGACCTCTGGGCCATCTATGGCTACACCTTC